The clone carrying this T cell receptor beta chain occurred once. The data stem from a study of blood T cell repertoires in COVID-19. Study-level information: The United States, Italy and Spain provided the acute and convalescent COVID-19 samples. T cells, B-cell-depleted T cells, or PBMCs provided the cDNA or gDNA that served as material.

V lost 6 bases to trimming and J lost 5 bases, with 14 bases between them. CDR1 is LNHDA, CDR2 SQIVND, per germline (reference sequence). The CDR3 is 13 residues long. Per the study methods: Researchers report that nucleated cell counts were estimated from reference gene primer amplification. The assay was immunoSEQ multiplex PCR, and TCRdb's table has in-frame clones only and misses some. The DNA gave D and trimming, while V, J and clone size come from that table. Here the sample spans about 230,000 clones, more than 75% being singletons. Patients from Seattle were sampled longitudinally, starting during active infection.

The chain recombines TRBV19 with TRBJ2-7; weak D call: TRBD2 (7 bases). The TCR originated in a man aged 45-65 years with COVID-19, enrolled during active disease. The sequencing sample was made of peripheral blood. The CDR3 bases are TGTGCCAGTAGAGGAACGGGGGGCCACGAGCAGTACTTC. It translates to CASRGTGGHEQYF.